The T cell receptor beta chain described here comes from a study of T cell repertoires in cytomegalovirus infection. Study findings and constraints: In two of eight donors, the top clonotype was HLA-C-restricted CMV-specific.

TCRdb analysed the reads with MiXCR anew, one entry per CDR3 protein. The repertoire holds approximately 1,000,000 distinct CDR3 sequences, with less than 35% as singletons. There are 17 residues in the CDR3. Trimming took 3 bases from V and 4 from J; bases not matched to a gene: 9. CDR1 SGHTA and CDR2 FQGNSA come from the germline V gene. In this sample, this clonotype turned up many times. Its cognate antigen is unknown. The rearrangement uses TRBV7-2 and TRBJ2-2, with 9 nucleotides matching TRBD2. The sequencing used cultured CD8+ T cells from PBMCs, collected from culture after CMV antigen stimulation. The receptor was derived from a human donor in good health (CMV status not recorded). Some clones in this sample may be carry-over from other donors' samples. The CDR3 protein is CASSLQVAGGATGELFF. In DNA form, the CDR3 reads TGTGCCAGCAGCTTGCAGGTCGCGGGGGGGGCCACCGGGGAGCTGTTTTTT.